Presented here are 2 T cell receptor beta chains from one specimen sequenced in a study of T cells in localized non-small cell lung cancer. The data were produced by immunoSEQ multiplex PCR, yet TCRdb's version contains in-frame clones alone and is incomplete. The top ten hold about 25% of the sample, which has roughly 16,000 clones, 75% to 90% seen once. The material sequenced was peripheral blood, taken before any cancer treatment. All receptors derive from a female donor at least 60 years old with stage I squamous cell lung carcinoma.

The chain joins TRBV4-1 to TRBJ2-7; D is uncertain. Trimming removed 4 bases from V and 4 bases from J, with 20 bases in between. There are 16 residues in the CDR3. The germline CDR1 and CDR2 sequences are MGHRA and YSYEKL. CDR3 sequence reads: CASSRMPQNFGYEQYF. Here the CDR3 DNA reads TGCGCCAGCAGCCGAATGCCACAGAATTTCGGGTACGAGCAGTACTTC.

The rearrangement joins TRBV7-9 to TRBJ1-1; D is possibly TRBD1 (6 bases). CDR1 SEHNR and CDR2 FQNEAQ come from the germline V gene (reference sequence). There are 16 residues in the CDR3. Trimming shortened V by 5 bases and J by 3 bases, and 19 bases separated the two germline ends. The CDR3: CASSPLTIQGHTEAFF. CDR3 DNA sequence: TGTGCCAGCAGCCCCCTGACCATACAGGGACACACTGAAGCTTTCTTT.